This TCR beta chain was recorded in a study of identifying expanded T cells in peripheral blood (dated by TCRdb to the late 2010s). Concerning the study at large: Technical replicates were generated by sequencing separate aliquots of the same genomic DNA pool, with four replicates compared pairwise.

Study-wide conclusions, independent of this receptor: Both the number of clones called differentially abundant and the false-positive rate were significantly reduced by the beta-binomial model across all healthy-donor time intervals. For all healthy donors, the variance in clone template counts between two-week samples rose significantly as total template count increased. The authors expected that over much longer intervals, such as months to years, biological variance in healthy repertoires might increase even further. The binomial model flagged about 1.3 differentially abundant clones between technical replicates, compared with 15 to 17 over about 2 weeks and about 20 over approximately four weeks.

No immune events, such as infections, were documented for the healthy donors during the collection period. Healthy-donor blood repertoires served as a training cohort to calibrate time-dependent variance in a beta-binomial model of T-cell clone differential abundance. There were roughly 10 healthy donors in the training cohort, of whom 3 were female and 7 were male. Donor ages ranged from about 29 to 70 years, with an average of roughly 46 years. Whole blood, obtained from a commercial supplier, was collected from each healthy donor at three time points spaced roughly 14 days apart. For immunosequencing, genomic DNA was extracted from whole blood that had not been sorted. TCRbeta CDR3 regions were profiled with the immunoSEQ Assay using bias-controlled multiplex PCR amplification of genomic DNA. Per the authors' processing: To quantify the absolute abundance of each unique TCRbeta CDR3 region, the sequences were collapsed and filtered. Two models were used to test differential abundance: a binomial model (Fisher-equivalent) and a beta-binomial model that adds time-dependent variance fitted from healthy donors. Any clone with fewer than 5 combined templates was excluded, and a clone was called differentially abundant if its Benjamini-Hochberg FDR was below 0.01. In the beta-binomial model, variance was expressed as a function of the total template count across the two samples, in the form v = (b*log(k)+a)^2. This is the immuneACCESS table as TCRdb keeps it, with only in-frame sequences that have V and J called. A part of the clones is gone; compared with another copy, unresolved V genes explain less than half, and the rest is unexplained. V and J calls and clone size are as listed in that table; D and trimming were resolved from the DNA. The sample contains around 100,000 clones, approximately 90% of them found a single time. Roughly an eighth of the sample rests with the top ten.

The cysteine opens and the phenylalanine closes a CDR3 of 18 amino acids. The sequence is cut down to CDR3 DNA, 54 bases in frame from base 1. As encoded in the germline V gene, CDR1 is SGHTA while CDR2 is FQGNSA. At the junction V is shortened by 4 bases and J by 5 bases; bases outside the gene matches: 8. About this clone: Its antigen is unknown. No base-level quality is on record; no much larger clone is a single base apart.

The rearranged chain carries TRBV7-2 and TRBJ2-2; the central 15 bases match TRBD2. The TCR was taken from a person aged 18 to 75 in good health. The sample consisted of blood. At the DNA level, the sequence is TGTGCCAGCAGCTCCCTGGGACTAGCGGGGGGTGGAACCGGGGAGCTGTTTTTT. This codes for CASSSLGLAGGGTGELFF.